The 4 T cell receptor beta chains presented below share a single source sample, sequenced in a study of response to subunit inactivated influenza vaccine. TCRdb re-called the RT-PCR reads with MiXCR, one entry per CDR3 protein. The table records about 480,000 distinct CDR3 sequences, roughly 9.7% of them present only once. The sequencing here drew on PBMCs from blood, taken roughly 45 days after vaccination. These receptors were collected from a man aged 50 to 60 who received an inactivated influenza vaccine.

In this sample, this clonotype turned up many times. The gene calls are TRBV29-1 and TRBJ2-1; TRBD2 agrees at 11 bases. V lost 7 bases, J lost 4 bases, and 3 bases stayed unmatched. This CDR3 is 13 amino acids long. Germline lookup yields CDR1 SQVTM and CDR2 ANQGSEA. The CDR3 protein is CSEIAGGYNEQFF. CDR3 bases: TGCAGCGAAATAGCGGGAGGGTACAATGAGCAGTTCTTC.

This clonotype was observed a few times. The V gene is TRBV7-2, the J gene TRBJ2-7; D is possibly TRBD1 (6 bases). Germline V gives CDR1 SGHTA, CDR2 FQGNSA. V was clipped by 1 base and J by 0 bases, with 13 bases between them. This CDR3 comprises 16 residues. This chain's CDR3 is CASSLVFQGPSYEQYF. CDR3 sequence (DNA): TGTGCCAGCAGCTTAGTTTTCCAGGGGCCCTCCTACGAGCAGTACTTC.

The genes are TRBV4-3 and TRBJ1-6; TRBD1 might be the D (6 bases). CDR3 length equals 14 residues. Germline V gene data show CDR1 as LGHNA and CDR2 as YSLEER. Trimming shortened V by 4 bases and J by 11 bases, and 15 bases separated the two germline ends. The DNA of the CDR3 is TGCGCCAGCAGCCGCGGGACAATTCGGGCACCCCTCCACTTT. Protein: CASSRGTIRAPLHF.

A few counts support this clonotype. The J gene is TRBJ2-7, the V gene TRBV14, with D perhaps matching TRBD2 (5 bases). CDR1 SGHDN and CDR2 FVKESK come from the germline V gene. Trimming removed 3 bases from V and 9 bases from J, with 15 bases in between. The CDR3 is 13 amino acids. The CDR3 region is CASSHVSGLGQYF. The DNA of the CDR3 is TGTGCCAGCAGCCATGTGAGCGGTCTTGGGCAGTACTTC. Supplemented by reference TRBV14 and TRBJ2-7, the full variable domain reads EAGVTQFPSHSVIEKGQTVTLRCDPISGHDNLYWYRRVMGKEIKFLLHFVKESKQDESGMPNNRFLAERTGGTYSTLKVQPAELEDSGVYFCASSHVSGLGQYFGPGTRLTVT.